Given below is one T cell receptor (beta chain) in context. Its target is not known. This record comes from a study of cytomegalovirus exposure and HLA in healthy donors. Overall study findings and caveats: Later genetic work tied a missense DCLRE1C variant to beta-chain V and J trimming.

From germline, CDR1 is MDHEN and CDR2 SYDVKM. This CDR3 has 14 amino acids. V was pared by 6 bases and J by 1 base, with 12 bases between. Researchers ran the PCR with 60 Vbeta and 13 Jbeta primers. Generated by immunoSEQ multiplex PCR, the TCRdb table keeps only in-frame clones and is missing some. In the table there are 100,000 to 150,000 clones, approximately 86% of which are singletons. Nominal health characterized the donors when sampled, though unrecorded immune exposures were likely. The sequencing input was PBMCs. This TCR was recovered from a boy younger than 18 in good health and CMV-seronegative. The chain links TRBV28 to TRBJ1-1; D gene ambiguous. CDR3 sequence: CASSRSTGNTEAFF. CDR3 sequence (DNA): TGTGCCAGCAGCCGATCGACGGGGAACACTGAAGCTTTCTTT.